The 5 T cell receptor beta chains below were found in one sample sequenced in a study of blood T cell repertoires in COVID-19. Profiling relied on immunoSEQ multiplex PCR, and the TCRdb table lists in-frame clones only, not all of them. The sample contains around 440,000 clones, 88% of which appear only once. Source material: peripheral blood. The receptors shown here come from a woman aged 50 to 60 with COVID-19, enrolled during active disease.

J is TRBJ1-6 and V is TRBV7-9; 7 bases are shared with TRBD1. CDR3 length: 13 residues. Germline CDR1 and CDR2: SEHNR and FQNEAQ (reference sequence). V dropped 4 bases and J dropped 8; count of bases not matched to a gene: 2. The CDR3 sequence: CASSSTGDSPLHF. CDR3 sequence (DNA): TGTGCCAGCAGCTCCACAGGGGATTCACCCCTCCACTTT.

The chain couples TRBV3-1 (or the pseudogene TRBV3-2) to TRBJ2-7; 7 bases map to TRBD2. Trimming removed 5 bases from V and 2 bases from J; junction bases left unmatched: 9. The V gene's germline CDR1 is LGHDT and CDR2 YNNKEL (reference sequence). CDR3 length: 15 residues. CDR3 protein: CASSSSPRGTYEQYF. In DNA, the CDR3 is TGTGCCAGCAGCTCCTCTCCGCGGGGGACCTACGAGCAGTACTTC.

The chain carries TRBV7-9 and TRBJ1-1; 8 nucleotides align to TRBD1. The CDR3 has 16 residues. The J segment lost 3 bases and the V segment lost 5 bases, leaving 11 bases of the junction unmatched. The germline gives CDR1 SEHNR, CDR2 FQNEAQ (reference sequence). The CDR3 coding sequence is TGTGCCAGCAGCCCCCGGACAGGGCTCGGGTACACTGAAGCTTTCTTT. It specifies CASSPRTGLGYTEAFF.

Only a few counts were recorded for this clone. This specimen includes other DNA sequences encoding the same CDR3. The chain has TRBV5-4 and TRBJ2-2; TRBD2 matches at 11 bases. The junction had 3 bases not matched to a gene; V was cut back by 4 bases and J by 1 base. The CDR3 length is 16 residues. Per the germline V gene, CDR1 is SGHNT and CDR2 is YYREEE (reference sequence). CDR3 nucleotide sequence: TGTGCCAGCAGCCTCCTAGCGGGGGGGAACACCGGGGAGCTGTTTTTT. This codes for CASSLLAGGNTGELFF.

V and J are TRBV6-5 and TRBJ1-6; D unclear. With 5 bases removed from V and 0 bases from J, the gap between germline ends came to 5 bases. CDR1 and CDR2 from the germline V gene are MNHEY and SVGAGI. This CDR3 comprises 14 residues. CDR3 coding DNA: TGTGCCAGCAGTCCATCCTCCTATAATTCACCCCTCCACTTT. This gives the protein CASSPSSYNSPLHF.